This T cell receptor (beta chain) was sequenced for a study of OX40 agonist ivuxolimab in advanced cancers. In the study overall: Ivuxolimab, which targeted the costimulatory receptor OX40 (CD134), was an agonistic, fully human IgG2 monoclonal antibody. Intravenous ivuxolimab was administered to patients every 2 weeks at six dose levels: 0.01, 0.1, 0.3, 1.5, 3 and 10 mg/kg. Of the approximately 50 dose-escalation patients, hepatocellular carcinoma was present in approximately 20, melanoma in approximately 15, renal cell carcinoma in 9 and head and neck cancer in 9. In the dose-escalation cohort, 70% to 85% of patients were male, and the mean age was approximately 55 years, with a range of 23 to 79. Patients were allowed to have had prior anti-PD-1, anti-PD-L1 or anti-CTLA-4 therapy, and 30% to 50% of the dose-escalation patients had previously received checkpoint inhibitors. Partial responses were achieved by three dose-escalation patients, of whom one had hepatocellular carcinoma and two had cutaneous melanoma. Peripheral TCRbeta sequencing was intended to test whether TCR sequence diversity was altered and clonal T-cell expansion was caused by ivuxolimab. The monotherapy dose-escalation portion (N of about 50 patients) of the phase I ivuxolimab trial is reported in the paper.

What the work shows at the level of the full study, not this receptor alone: In the 0.1-3.0 mg/kg groups, partial responders were among the patients with the lowest normalized peripheral clonal expansion, particularly in CD8+ T cells. At doses of 0.1 to 3.0 mg/kg, clonal expansion of both CD4+ and CD8+ blood T cells was observed from baseline to week 6. Low levels of normalized T-cell clonal expansion were also shown by some nonresponding patients. The antigen specificity of the clonally expanded peripheral T cells was not determined. On average, CD8+ T cells showed more expanded clones than CD4+ T cells after ivuxolimab.

The trial excluded patients who had a history of autoimmune disease or were on systemic immunosuppression. Peripheral blood for TCR sequencing was collected from all dose cohorts at baseline, on cycle 4 day 1, and on cycle 7 day 1. The samples were taken from a phase I, first-in-human, multicenter, open-label dose-escalation trial of ivuxolimab. The trial enrolled adults with locally advanced or metastatic head and neck squamous cell, hepatocellular, melanoma or renal cell carcinoma. Before TCR sequencing, CD4+ T cells and CD8+ T cells from peripheral blood were sorted into separate populations. Taken from the germline V gene, the CDR1 and CDR2 loops are SGHDN and FVKESK. From the cysteine up to the phenylalanine, the CDR3 has a length of 17 residues. Just the 51-base CDR3 DNA is kept, in frame starting at base 1. The germline V and J ends show losses of 3 bases and 8 bases respectively, and no gene match explains 16 bases of the junction.

Regarding this clone: Its antigen is currently not known. Per-nucleotide qualities are absent, and no much larger clonotype sits a single base away.

Genomic DNA was extracted from sorted cells for sequencing of the TCRbeta CDR3 region. The immunoSEQ Assay was used to sequence the TCRbeta CDR3 regions. This immuneACCESS table, as held by TCRdb, lists in-frame sequences with V and J called but not all clones. Of the missing ones, under half trace to an unresolved V gene in checked studies; the others have no known cause. The sample table lists 75,000 to 95,000 clones, approximately 85% of them with a count of one. The ten largest clones take up around 2.9% of the sample. This clonotype was obtained from an adult with an advanced solid tumor such as melanoma, head and neck, liver or kidney cancer. The sample here was CD4+ or CD8+ T cells sorted from blood, taken in a trial of the OX40 agonist ivuxolimab. The chain couples TRBV14 to TRBJ2-1, and 7 bases in between align with TRBD2. The CDR3 reads CASSHPSLAEGGDEQFF. The nucleotides read TGTGCCAGCAGCCACCCATCTCTAGCGGAAGGTGGGGATGAGCAGTTCTTC.